This entry is about one T cell receptor (beta chain). The antigen is not known. The table came from immunoSEQ multiplex PCR; TCRdb's copy has only in-frame clones and leaves some out. The data show some 130,000 clones, with about 90% seen just once and under 2% held by the top ten. The sample originates from a study of T cell responses to AZD1222 COVID-19 vaccine. Broader study findings: Donors skewed white British and female; clonal diversity was possibly underestimated. Baseline seropositives among AZD1222 recipients totaled only 5 to 7.

CDR1 and CDR2 (germline): SEHNR, FQNEAQ (reference sequence). Losses at the gene ends were 5 bases for V and 9 bases for J; bases not matched to a gene: 5. There are 13 residues in the CDR3. This specimen was peripheral blood, taken 28 days after the second AZD1222 dose. The J gene is TRBJ2-1, the V gene TRBV7-9, with 9 bases aligning to TRBD1. The TCR sequence derives from an adult who received the AZD1222 COVID-19 vaccine. In DNA, the CDR3 is TGTGCCAGCAGCGCTGGACAGGGGTCTGAGCAGTTCTTC. It encodes CASSAGQGSEQFF.